This T cell receptor beta chain is drawn from a study of blood T cell repertoires in COVID-19. Turning to the study itself: COVID-19 samples collected from the United States, Italy and Spain covered acute and convalescent phases. Nucleic acid was either cDNA or gDNA, and it came from T cells, B-cell-depleted T cells, or PBMCs.

Germline V gives CDR1 MNHEY, CDR2 SMNVEV (reference sequence). CDR3 length equals 14 residues. Unmatched junction bases numbered 9, after V lost 4 bases and J lost 9 bases. Using immunoSEQ multiplex PCR, the repertoire was profiled, and TCRdb retains in-frame clones only, with some absent. The top ten hold less than 3.5% of the sample, which has hundreds of thousands of clones, around 91% seen once. The sequence came from a woman aged 18-29 years who had recovered from COVID-19. Material: peripheral blood. This chain connects TRBV27 to TRBJ1-3; TRBD1 aligns across 7 bases. The DNA of the CDR3 is TGTGCCAGCAGTTCAACAGGGGCTCTAGGCACCATATATTTT. This encodes CASSSTGALGTIYF.